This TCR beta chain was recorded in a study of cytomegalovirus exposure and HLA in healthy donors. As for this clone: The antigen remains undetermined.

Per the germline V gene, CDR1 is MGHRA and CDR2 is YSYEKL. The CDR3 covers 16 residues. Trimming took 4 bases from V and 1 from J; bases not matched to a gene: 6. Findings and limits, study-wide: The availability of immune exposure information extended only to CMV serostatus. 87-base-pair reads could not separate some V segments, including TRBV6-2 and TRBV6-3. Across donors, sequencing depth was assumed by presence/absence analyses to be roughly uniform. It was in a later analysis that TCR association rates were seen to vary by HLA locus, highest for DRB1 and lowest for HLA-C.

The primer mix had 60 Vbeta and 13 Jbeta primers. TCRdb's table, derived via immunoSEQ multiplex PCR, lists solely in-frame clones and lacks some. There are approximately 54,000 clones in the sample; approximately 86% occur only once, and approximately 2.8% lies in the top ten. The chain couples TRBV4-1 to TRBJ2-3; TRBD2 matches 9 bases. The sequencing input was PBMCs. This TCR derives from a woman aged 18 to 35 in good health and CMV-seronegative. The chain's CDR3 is CASSPGASGGTDTQYF. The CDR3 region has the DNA TGCGCCAGCAGCCCCGGAGCTAGCGGGGGCACAGATACGCAGTATTTT.